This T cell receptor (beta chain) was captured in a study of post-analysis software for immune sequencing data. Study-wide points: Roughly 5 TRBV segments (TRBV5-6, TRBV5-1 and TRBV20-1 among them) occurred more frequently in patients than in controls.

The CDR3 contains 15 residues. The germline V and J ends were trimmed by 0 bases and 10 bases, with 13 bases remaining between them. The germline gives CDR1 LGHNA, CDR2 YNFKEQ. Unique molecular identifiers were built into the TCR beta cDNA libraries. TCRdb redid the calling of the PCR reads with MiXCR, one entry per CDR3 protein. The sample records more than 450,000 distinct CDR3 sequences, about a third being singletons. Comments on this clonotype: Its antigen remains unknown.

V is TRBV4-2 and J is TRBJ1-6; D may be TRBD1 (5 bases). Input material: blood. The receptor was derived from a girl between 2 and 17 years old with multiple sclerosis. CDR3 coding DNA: TGTGCCAGCAGCCAAGATTTGAAGGGGTTGTCACCCCTCCACTTT. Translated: CASSQDLKGLSPLHF.